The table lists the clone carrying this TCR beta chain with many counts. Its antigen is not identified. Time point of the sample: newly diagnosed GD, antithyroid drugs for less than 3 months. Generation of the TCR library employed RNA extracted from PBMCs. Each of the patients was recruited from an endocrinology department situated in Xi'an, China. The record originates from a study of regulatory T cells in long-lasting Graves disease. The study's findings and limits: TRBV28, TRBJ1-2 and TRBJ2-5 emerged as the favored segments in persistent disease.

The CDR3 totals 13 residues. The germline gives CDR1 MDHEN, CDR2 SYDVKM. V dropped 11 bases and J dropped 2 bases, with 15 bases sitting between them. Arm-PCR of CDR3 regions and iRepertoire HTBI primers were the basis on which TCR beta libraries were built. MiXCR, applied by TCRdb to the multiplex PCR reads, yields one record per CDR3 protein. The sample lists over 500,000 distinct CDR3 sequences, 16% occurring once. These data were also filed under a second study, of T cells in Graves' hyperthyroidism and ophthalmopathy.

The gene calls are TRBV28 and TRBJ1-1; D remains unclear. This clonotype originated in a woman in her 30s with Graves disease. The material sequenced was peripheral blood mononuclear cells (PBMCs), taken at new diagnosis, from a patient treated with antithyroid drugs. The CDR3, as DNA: TGTGCCGGCCACATCATCTATAACACTGAAGCTTTCTTT. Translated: CAGHIIYNTEAFF.